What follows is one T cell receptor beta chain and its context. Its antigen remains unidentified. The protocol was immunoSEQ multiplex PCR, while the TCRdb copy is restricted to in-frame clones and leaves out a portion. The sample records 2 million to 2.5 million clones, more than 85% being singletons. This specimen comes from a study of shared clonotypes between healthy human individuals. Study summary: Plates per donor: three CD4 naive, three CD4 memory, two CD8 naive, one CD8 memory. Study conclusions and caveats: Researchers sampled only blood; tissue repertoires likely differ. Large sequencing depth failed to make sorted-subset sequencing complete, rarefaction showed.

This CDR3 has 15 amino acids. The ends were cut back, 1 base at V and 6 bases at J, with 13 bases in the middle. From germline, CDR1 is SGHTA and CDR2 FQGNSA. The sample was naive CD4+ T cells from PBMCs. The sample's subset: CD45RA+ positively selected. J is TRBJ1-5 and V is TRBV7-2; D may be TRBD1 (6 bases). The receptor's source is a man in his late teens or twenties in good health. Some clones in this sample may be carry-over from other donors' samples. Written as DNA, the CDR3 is TGTGCCAGCAGCTTAGTTCCAGGGGCTAGTCAGCCCCAGCATTTT. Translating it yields CASSLVPGASQPQHF.